This TCR beta chain was observed in a study of T cells in tuberculosis. Study-wide background: T cells were selected with CD1B tetramers loaded with glucose monomycolate. IGRA-negative adolescents, IGRA-positive adolescents with latent tuberculosis and adults with active tuberculosis formed this South African cohort. Findings of the study overall: Smaller distances to GMM-specific TCRs suggested their expansion in active tuberculosis. Smaller alpha distances in active tuberculosis partly reflected shorter CDR3-alpha lengths.

Trimming removed 5 bases at V and 3 bases at J, with 11 bases between. This CDR3 has 13 residues. Germline assignment: CDR1 SQVTM and CDR2 ANQGSEA. Note on this clone: What it recognizes is unknown.

The repertoire was sequenced with immunoSEQ multiplex PCR; TCRdb's copy has only in-frame clones and lacks some. The data show 30,000 to 40,000 clones, around 97% seen once. The sequenced sample was PBMCs. The rearrangement links TRBV29-1 to TRBJ1-5; no reliable D call. This TCR was recovered from a donor aged 10-29 years with latent tuberculosis or without tuberculosis infection. CDR3 sequence reads: CSVRPDNNQPQHF. Written as DNA, the CDR3 is TGCAGCGTTCGACCAGACAACAATCAGCCCCAGCATTTT.